This T cell receptor beta chain came from a study of T-cell memory formation after mild COVID-19. MiXCR was run by TCRdb on the 5' RACE reads, yielding one entry per CDR3 protein. The table has about 430,000 distinct CDR3 sequences, approximately 19% seen once; the top ten hold about a fifth. This clonotype turned up a few times. Per germline, CDR1 MNHEY and CDR2 SVGEGT. The CDR3 has 14 residues. The V end was cut by 2 bases, the J end by 2 bases, with 10 bases between. This clonotype was sampled from a man aged 18-30 years who had mild COVID-19 (a few samples of this study predate the infection). Cell type and time point are not known. This chain uses TRBV6-2 or TRBV6-3 with TRBJ2-7; D gene uncertain. Sequencing was performed on PBMCs or a T cell subset sorted from them (not recorded which). The DNA of the CDR3 is TGTGCCAGCAGTTACGCCCGGCGAGCCTACGAGCAGTACTTC. Encoded protein: CASSYARRAYEQYF.